A selection of T cell receptor beta chains follows, all from one sample in a study of T cell changes during pregnancy in multiple sclerosis. Here immunoSEQ multiplex PCR was the method, and the copy in TCRdb shows in-frame clones only, minus some. The profile shows about 75,000 clones, nearly 95% of them singletons. The sequencing here drew on CD4+ T cells from peripheral blood mononuclear cells, taken after pregnancy. The receptors here all came from a female donor with multiple sclerosis, enrolled in a pregnancy study. Each CDR3 is given with its conserved first and last residue. A D gene is named only where the DNA matches it firmly. Size is omitted from some rows. Given values are once, few, many or a class for expanded clones.

D gene | J gene | clone size | V gene | CDR3 DNA | CDR3 protein
TRBD1 | TRBJ2-2 | - | TRBV11-3 | TGTGCCAGCAGCCCAACAGGGGACACCGGGGAGCTGTTTTTT | CASSPTGDTGELFF
- | TRBJ1-4 | - | TRBV30 | TGTGCCTGGAGTGTGGGGGCCTTCAATGAAAAACTGTTTTTT | CAWSVGAFNEKLFF
- | TRBJ1-2 | - | TRBV7-2 | TGTGCCAGCAGTCCCACCGCGGGTAACTATGGCTACACCTTC | CASSPTAGNYGYTF
TRBD1 | TRBJ1-6 | - | TRBV15 | TGTGCCACCAGCAAATGGACAGGGAGCTCCTATAATTCACCCCTCCACTTT | CATSKWTGSSYNSPLHF
- | TRBJ1-2 | - | TRBV7-2 | TGTGCCAGCACCTCCGGGACACTCTATGGCTACACCTTC | CASTSGTLYGYTF
- | TRBJ1-4 | - | TRBV6-5 | TGTGCCAGCAGTTACACGGAGCGTGAAAAACTGTTTTTT | CASSYTEREKLFF
TRBD2 | TRBJ2-5 | - | TRBV27 | TGTGCCATCATCCCGGGACTAGCGGGAGGAGGGCAAGAGACCCAGTACTTC | CAIIPGLAGGGQETQYF
TRBD1 | TRBJ2-2 | - | TRBV2 | TGTGCCAGCAGGGACAGGGCCGGGGAGCTGTTTTTT | CASRDRAGELFF
TRBD2 | TRBJ2-3 | - | TRBV5-1 | TGCGCCAGCAGCTTAGGACTAGGCGTCGGCACAGATACGCAGTATTTT | CASSLGLGVGTDTQYF
- | TRBJ1-2 | - | TRBV18 | TGTGCCAGCTCACCCACTCGCAATTTTAACTATGGCTACACCTTC | CASSPTRNFNYGYTF
- | TRBJ2-5 | - | TRBV28 | TGTGCCAGCAGTTTATTGACAGGCCTCCAAGAGACCCAGTACTTC | CASSLLTGLQETQYF
TRBD2 | TRBJ2-2 | - | TRBV28 | TGTGCCAGCAGTTTACTAGCGGAACTCGGGGAGCTGTTTTTT | CASSLLAELGELFF
- | TRBJ2-2 | - | TRBV5-1 | TGCGCCAGCATGCAGGGGCCGAGCACCGGGGAGCTGTTTTTT | CASMQGPSTGELFF
- | TRBJ2-3 | - | TRBV5-6 | TGTGCCAGCACCGGGAGGTGGGGACAAGCCACAGATACGCAGTATTTT | CASTGRWGQATDTQYF
- | TRBJ1-5 | - | TRBV27 | TGTGCCAGCAGCCCCCTAGCGGGCTGGGGCAATCAGCCCCAGCATTTT | CASSPLAGWGNQPQHF
- | TRBJ2-1 | - | TRBV6-4 | TGTGCCAGCAGTCTACAGGGTAGCTCCTACAATGAGCAGTTCTTC | CASSLQGSSYNEQFF
- | TRBJ1-3 | - | TRBV14 | TGTGCCAGCAGCCGGGTGGGCACCTCTGGAAACACCATATATTTT | CASSRVGTSGNTIYF
- | TRBJ2-1 | - | TRBV4-1 | TGCGCCAGCAGCCAAGGCCAGGGGCAGAGATACAATGAGCAGTTCTTC | CASSQGQGQRYNEQFF
- | TRBJ1-4 | - | TRBV19 | TGTGCCAGTAGCCCGCAGGGCAGGGGTTATGAAAAACTGTTTTTT | CASSPQGRGYEKLFF
TRBD1 | TRBJ2-2 | - | TRBV29-1 | TGCAGCGCTTCCGACAGGGCCCATACTAACACCGGGGAGCTGTTTTTT | CSASDRAHTNTGELFF
TRBD1 | TRBJ1-2 | - | TRBV29-1 | TGCAGCGTTGATCAGGGGGCGGGAGGCTACACCTTC | CSVDQGAGGYTF
- | TRBJ2-5 | - | TRBV19 | TGTGCCAGTAGTATAGCGGGAGCGGTCGGGGAGACCCAGTACTTC | CASSIAGAVGETQYF
- | TRBJ2-3 | - | TRBV7-9 | TGTGCCAGCAGCTTAGGCAACACAGCAGATACGCAGTATTTT | CASSLGNTADTQYF
TRBD2 | TRBJ2-2 | - | TRBV10-3 | TGTGCCATCAGTGACTCTAGCGGGAGGGCAGGGACCGGGGAGCTGTTTTTT | CAISDSSGRAGTGELFF
TRBD1 | TRBJ1-4 | - | TRBV4-1 | TGCGCCAGCAGCCACCCTGACAGGGTAAATGAAAAACTGTTTTTT | CASSHPDRVNEKLFF
TRBD1 | TRBJ2-5 | - | TRBV7-2 | TGTGCCAGCAGCTTATGGGACAGACAAGAGACCCAGTACTTC | CASSLWDRQETQYF
TRBD2 | TRBJ2-7 | - | TRBV7-6 | TGTGCCAGCAGCTTGGGAGCTAGCGGGGGCTCCTACGAGCAGTACTTC | CASSLGASGGSYEQYF
- | TRBJ2-1 | once | TRBV11-3 | TGTGCCAGCAGCCCGGGGTGGCAAGGGAAGAACAATGAGCAGTTCTTC | CASSPGWQGKNNEQFF
- | TRBJ2-7 | - | TRBV19 | TGTGCCAGTAGTGAAGACAGGTACGAGCAGTACTTC | CASSEDRYEQYF